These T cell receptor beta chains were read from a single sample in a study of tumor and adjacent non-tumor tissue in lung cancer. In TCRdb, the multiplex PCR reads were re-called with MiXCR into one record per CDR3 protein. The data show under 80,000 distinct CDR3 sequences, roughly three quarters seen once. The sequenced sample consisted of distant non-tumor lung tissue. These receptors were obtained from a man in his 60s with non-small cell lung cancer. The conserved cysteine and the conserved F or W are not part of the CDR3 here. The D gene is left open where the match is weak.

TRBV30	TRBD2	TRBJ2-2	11	AWSVAGAGELI
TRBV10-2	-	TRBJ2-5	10	ASSEFLETQY
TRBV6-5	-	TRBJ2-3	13	TSSYSQGGTDTQY
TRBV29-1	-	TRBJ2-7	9	SVERLYEQY
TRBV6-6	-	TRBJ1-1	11	ANRLIGNTEAF
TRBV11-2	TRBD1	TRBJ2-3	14	ASSLQGVQVSDTQY
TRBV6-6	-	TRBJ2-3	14	ANAMTGGDLTDTQY
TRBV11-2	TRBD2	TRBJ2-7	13	TSSLDGGGRYEQY
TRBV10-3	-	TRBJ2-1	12	AISPKGRDNEQF
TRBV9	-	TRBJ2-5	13	ASSIDEVLGETQY
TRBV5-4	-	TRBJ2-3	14	ASSSIKWEPGDMQY
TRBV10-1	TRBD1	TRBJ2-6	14	ASSPGQSSGANILA
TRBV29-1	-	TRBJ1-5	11	SVEVGSNHPQH
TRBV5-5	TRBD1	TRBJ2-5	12	ASNFGTGEETQY
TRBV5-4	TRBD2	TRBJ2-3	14	ARSPIEREPGNTQC
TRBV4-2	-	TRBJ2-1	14	ASSQEALASGNEQF
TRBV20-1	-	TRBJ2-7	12	SARGQGFTYEHY
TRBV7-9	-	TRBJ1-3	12	ASSQGGPGNTIY
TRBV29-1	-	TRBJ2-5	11	STPYYTRETQY
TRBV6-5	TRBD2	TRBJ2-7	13	ASSRISGRSYEQY
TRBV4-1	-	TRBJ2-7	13	ASSQGTITSYEQY
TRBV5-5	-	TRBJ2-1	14	ASSSQGGGQGDEQF
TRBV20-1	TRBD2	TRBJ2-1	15	SARDSWTSGICNEQF
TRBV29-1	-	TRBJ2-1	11	ITGGNGHNEHF
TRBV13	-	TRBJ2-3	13	VGSLARQNTDTQY
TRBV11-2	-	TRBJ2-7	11	ARCPHTVGEQY
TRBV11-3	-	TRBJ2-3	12	ASSHRDVTNTQY
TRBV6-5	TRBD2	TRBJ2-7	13	ASSCSWRETAEQY
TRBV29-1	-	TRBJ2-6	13	SVEDQNSGANVLT
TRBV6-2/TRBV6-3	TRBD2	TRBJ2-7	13	TSRSTSGSVYEQY
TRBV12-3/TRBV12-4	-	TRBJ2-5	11	ASTRPGQETQY
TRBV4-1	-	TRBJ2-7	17	TSSRKPILSRDWRYEQY
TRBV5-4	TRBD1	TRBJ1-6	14	ASISDRDRVNSPLH
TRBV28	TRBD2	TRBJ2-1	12	ASRVSGSSNEQF
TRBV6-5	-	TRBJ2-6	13	ASSYGGGGANALT
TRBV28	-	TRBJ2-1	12	ASSLGGAYNEQF
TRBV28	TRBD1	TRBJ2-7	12	ASSTKTGIDDQY
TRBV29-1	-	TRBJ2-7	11	SVVRDSSYQHY
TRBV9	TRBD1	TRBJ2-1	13	ASSQGQGGYNGQF
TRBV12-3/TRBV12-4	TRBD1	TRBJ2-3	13	ASSFRQGFTDTQY
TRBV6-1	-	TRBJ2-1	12	VIKTLAGDNEQF
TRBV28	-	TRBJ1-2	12	AGSPLETKNGYA
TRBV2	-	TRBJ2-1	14	ASSDRQGVSYNEQF
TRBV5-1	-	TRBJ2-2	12	ASSSLGQTGELF
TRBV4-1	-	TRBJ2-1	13	ASSHSSRRDPEQF
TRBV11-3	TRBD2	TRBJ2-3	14	ASSLGAGPSTDTQY
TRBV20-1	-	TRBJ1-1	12	SATRDGVNTGTF
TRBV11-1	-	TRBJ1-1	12	ASSLGTCLIGAF
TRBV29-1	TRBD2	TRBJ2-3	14	SDGAGGIGGADTQY